This T cell receptor beta chain was profiled in a study of shared clonotypes between healthy human individuals (TCRdb year 2020). Looking at the study overall: The cohort included a few men and two women between 18 and 49 years of age. To estimate repertoire size and how much clonotypes are shared between individuals, the study performed deep sequencing of blood TCR repertoires from about five healthy adults. Per donor, leukapheresis produced somewhere between about 0.94 and 9.5 billion PBMCs. To increase sequencing depth and limit assay-specific biases, different laboratories used diverse techniques to prepare libraries and sequence TCR repertoires. For each donor, CD4 naive and CD4 memory were each run on three plates, CD8 naive on two plates, and CD8 memory on one plate. The paper's findings and limits, for the study overall: The small number of donors limited the genetic and exposure-history diversity represented. Naive subsets generally had larger estimated clonotype richness than memory subsets did. Across a handful of donors, roughly 5.1% of naive CD4, over 3% of naive CD8, 2.3% of memory CD4, and around 0.4% of memory CD8 clonotypes were shared. Higher generation probabilities were observed for clonotypes shared by all four sorted-subset donors than for non-shared clonotypes. Sampling was restricted to blood, and TCR repertoires in tissues likely differ from the TCR repertoires found in blood. Pairwise subsampling led to the expectation that sequencing depth would affect the degree of clonotype sharing among donors. Rarefaction of sorted-subset datasets indicated incomplete sequencing despite the large sequencing depth.

In the germline V gene, CDR1 corresponds to SGHAT and CDR2 to FQNNGV. V gives up 4 bases and J gives up 14 bases, and the segment between their germline ends measures 16 bases. Taken from cysteine to phenylalanine, the CDR3 has 12 residues. Of the read, only the CDR3 DNA is kept; its 36 bases are in frame from base 1. Donors were healthy HIV-negative adults with no recently reported acute infections or vaccinations. All donors were Caucasian adults living in Nashville, Tennessee, USA. Magnetic negative selection was used to enrich CD4+ T cells, after which naive cells were positively selected on CD45RA and the negative fraction became the memory subset. Blood was collected by leukapheresis, and PBMCs were isolated by Ficoll-Histopaque density gradient centrifugation and then cryopreserved in liquid nitrogen vapor phase. Analytical flow cytometry was used to check the purity and quantity of every magnetically sorted T cell population. From each sorted fraction, genomic DNA was isolated and quantified by UV absorbance on a Nanodrop 2000c.

Using the deep immunoSEQ assay, multiplex PCR amplified TCR CDR3 regions from genomic DNA. Extracted genomic DNA from each cell subset was distributed evenly across all wells of several immunoSEQ 96-well plates, and each plate was treated as a replicate. Each replicate PCR for sorted subsets received around 200 ng genomic DNA, equal to about 30,000 T cell genomes. Purified libraries were quantified with a Qubit 3.0 fluorometer, sized on a Bioanalyzer 2100, and re-quantified with the KAPA Library Quantification kit. A separate single-read 150-cycle Illumina NextSeq 550 flow cell was used to sequence each immunoSEQ 96-well plate. In the source study's methods: Because the immunoSEQ output included only junctional sequences and no quality scores, the filtering could not be the same as the filtering used for full-length reads. To assign V/J genes and CDR3, sequences were annotated using PyIR, a Python wrapper for IgBLAST v1.9, with IMGT germline references. Reads were removed for weak V/J assignments (E-value above 1e-6), missing CDR3, stop codons, out-of-frame junctions, or ambiguous translated residues. V3J clonotypes were defined by identical inferred V gene, J gene, and CDR3 amino acid sequence. The percentage overlap between two repertoires was calculated by dividing the number of shared unique clonotypes by the size of the smaller repertoire. Repertoire richness was assessed with RTK rarefaction, the Chao1 estimator, and Recon v2.1 estimates of unobserved clonotypes. For all TCRbeta clonotypes obtained by the gDNA method from a few donors, generation probabilities were computed with OLGA. In TCRdb, the immuneACCESS table is reduced to in-frame sequences with V and J assigned. These tables do not hold every clone; where another copy was compared, an unresolved V gene accounts for under half, and the others remain unexplained. That table furnishes V, J and clone size, whereas the DNA furnished D and trimming. The sample includes 2 million to 3 million clones, with over 85% observed a single time. The top ten clonotypes cover around 0.4% of the sample.

Note on this clone: The antigen it binds to is not known. Base qualities were left out, and no much larger clone turns up one base away.

Input material: naive CD4+ T cells from PBMCs. The sample's cell subset or site label is to be understood as: CD45RA+ positively selected. This clonotype was sampled from a man younger than 35 in good health. Some clones in this sample may be carry-over from other donors' samples. The sequence links TRBV11-2 to TRBJ2-3, and perhaps TRBD1 as D gene, on 5 matching bases. CDR3 loop: CASSSTVHVLYF. The DNA sequence is TGTGCCAGCAGCTCGACAGTCCACGTACTGTATTTT.